These T cell receptor beta chains were read from a single sample in a study of blood T cell repertoires in COVID-19. Method: immunoSEQ multiplex PCR; TCRdb's copy keeps in-frame clones and lacks some. This sample has 210,000 or so clones; roughly 85% occur once, and the top ten carry more than 4.5%. The sample was peripheral blood. Receptor source: a man aged 45-65 years with COVID-19, enrolled during active disease. CDR3s include the opening cysteine and the closing phenylalanine or tryptophan. The order of the fields is clone size, V gene, J gene, D gene, CDR3 DNA, CDR3 protein. D genes are given only for firm matches. Clone size is stated in some rows and not others, as once, few, many or a class when expanded.

.	TRBV5-4	TRBJ2-2	TRBD2	TGTGCCAGCAGCTTAAGGACTAGCGGGGTAAACACCGGGGAGCTGTTTTTT	CASSLRTSGVNTGELFF
few	TRBV13	TRBJ2-1	TRBD2	TGTGCCAGCAGCCCCACGGGTAGCGGGGGGGCCATCCCCTACAATGAGCAGTTCTTC	CASSPTGSGGAIPYNEQFF
.	TRBV3-1/TRBV3-2	TRBJ1-3	.	TGTGCCAGCACCTTTTCTCAACAGCGAAACACCATATATTTT	CASTFSQQRNTIYF
few	TRBV27	TRBJ2-2	.	TGTGCCAGCAGTCAAGACAGATGGGCCGGGGAGCTGTTTTTT	CASSQDRWAGELFF
.	TRBV18	TRBJ2-3	TRBD2	TGTGCCAGCTCAGCGCGACTAGCGGGGGCCAGCACAGATACGCAGTATTTT	CASSARLAGASTDTQYF
.	TRBV5-1	TRBJ2-3	.	TGCGCCAGCAGCCCCCCCTGGGGGGTACTAGATACGCAGTATTTT	CASSPPWGVLDTQYF
.	TRBV7-2	TRBJ2-2	TRBD2	TGTGCCAGCAGCCAGCGGGGGGGCCGGACCGGGGAGCTGTTTTTT	CASSQRGGRTGELFF
.	TRBV11-2	TRBJ2-6	TRBD2	TGTGCCAGCAGCTTATCCCTAGCGGGCAGCTCTGGGGCCAACGTCCTGACTTTC	CASSLSLAGSSGANVLTF
.	TRBV10-2	TRBJ2-7	TRBD2	TGCGCCAGCAGCTTCGGAAGGGGAGGGAACTACGAGCAGTACTTC	CASSFGRGGNYEQYF
.	TRBV4-2	TRBJ2-3	TRBD2	TGTGCCAGCAGCCACACTCTAGCGGGGGGCACAGATACGCAGTATTTT	CASSHTLAGGTDTQYF
.	TRBV13	TRBJ1-1	.	TGTGCCAGCAGCACCCAGACATTCGGTGGCACTGAAGCTTTCTTT	CASSTQTFGGTEAFF
.	TRBV5-1	TRBJ2-6	.	TGCGCCAGCAGACAGGAGCTCTTGGGGGCCAACGTCCTGACTTTC	CASRQELLGANVLTF
.	TRBV2	TRBJ2-1	.	TGTGCCAGCAGTCGTCTCCCCTACAATGAGCAGTTCTTC	CASSRLPYNEQFF
.	TRBV5-8	TRBJ2-7	.	TGTGCCAGCAGCTTGTTTACAGGTACGACCTACGAGCAGTACTTC	CASSLFTGTTYEQYF
.	TRBV7-8	TRBJ2-7	TRBD1	TGTGCCAGCAGTCCCAACAGGGGGCGGGCCTACGAGCAGTACTTC	CASSPNRGRAYEQYF
.	TRBV19	TRBJ1-6	TRBD1	TGTGCCAGTAGTATTCAGACAGGGATGAATTCACCCCTCCACTTT	CASSIQTGMNSPLHF
.	TRBV19	TRBJ2-1	.	TGTGCCAGTAGTCCCCAGGGCTCCTACAATGAGCAGTTCTTC	CASSPQGSYNEQFF
.	TRBV29-1	TRBJ1-4	TRBD1	TGCAGCGTTTTAGGGGGCGCAGGTGAAAAACTGTTTTTT	CSVLGGAGEKLFF
.	TRBV7-3	TRBJ2-5	TRBD1	TGTGCCAGCAGCTTAAGTGAGGGGACAGGCGAGACCCAGTACTTC	CASSLSEGTGETQYF
.	TRBV3-1/TRBV3-2	TRBJ2-5	TRBD2	TGTGCCAGCAGCCAAGATTTAGCGGGGGGCCAAGAGACCCAGTACTTC	CASSQDLAGGQETQYF
once	TRBV19	TRBJ2-2	.	TGTGCCAGTAGTATTGGTCTAGCCAACACCGGGGAGCTGTTTTTT	CASSIGLANTGELFF
.	TRBV6-5	TRBJ2-7	.	TGTGCCACGGGAGGGGGCGGGTCCTACGAGCAGTACTTC	CATGGGGSYEQYF
.	TRBV6-5	TRBJ2-5	.	TGTGCCAGCAGTTACTCACTAGCCCACGAGACCCAGTACTTC	CASSYSLAHETQYF
few	TRBV7-8	TRBJ2-1	.	TGTGCCAGCAGTTTGGAGGGGGGGAATGAGCAGTTCTTC	CASSLEGGNEQFF
.	TRBV5-8	TRBJ2-1	TRBD1	TGTGCCAGCAGCTTTGGACAGGGTCATAGTGAGCAGTTCTTC	CASSFGQGHSEQFF
.	TRBV15	TRBJ1-1	.	TGTGCCACCAGCAGAGAGGGCCGCACTGAAGCTTTCTTT	CATSREGRTEAFF
few	TRBV11-3	TRBJ2-7	.	TGTGCCAGCAGCTTCGAGGGTTATGAGCAGTACTTC	CASSFEGYEQYF
.	TRBV6-6	TRBJ2-5	TRBD2	TGTGCCATTGCGACTAGCGGGGCAGGGGAGACCCAGTACTTC	CAIATSGAGETQYF
many	TRBV5-5	TRBJ1-6	TRBD1	TGTGCCAGCAGCCAGGGACAGGCCAATTCACCCCTCCACTTT	CASSQGQANSPLHF
.	TRBV4-3	TRBJ1-4	TRBD1	TGCGCCAGCAGCCAAGGGACAGGCCGTAATGAAAAACTGTTTTTT	CASSQGTGRNEKLFF
.	TRBV3-1/TRBV3-2	TRBJ2-1	TRBD2	TGTGCCAGCAGCCAAAATATAGCGGGGGACTCCTACAATGAGCAGTTCTTC	CASSQNIAGDSYNEQFF
.	TRBV11-2	TRBJ2-1	TRBD2	TGTGCCAGCAGCCTAACCCGAGGTGTAGCGGGGGAGCGAGAGCAGTTCTTC	CASSLTRGVAGEREQFF
.	TRBV10-3	TRBJ2-1	TRBD2	TGTGCCATCAAGGCTGGGACTAGCGGGGGGGACAATGAGCAGTTCTTC	CAIKAGTSGGDNEQFF
.	TRBV27	TRBJ1-2	.	TGTGCCAGCAGTTTAGGTACAGGTGCCCAAGGCTACACCTTC	CASSLGTGAQGYTF
.	TRBV4-1	TRBJ2-5	.	TGCGCCAGCAGCCAAGAACCTTTGTCGCGGGAGACCCAGTACTTC	CASSQEPLSRETQYF
.	TRBV5-1	TRBJ2-7	.	TGCGCCAGCAGCTTGAGCAGGGCGTCCTACGAGCAGTACTTC	CASSLSRASYEQYF
.	TRBV7-6	TRBJ2-7	TRBD2	TGTGCCAGCAGCCACAGCGGGGGAGCGGACGAGCAGTACTTC	CASSHSGGADEQYF
.	TRBV28	TRBJ2-7	TRBD2	TGTGCCAGCAGTTTCCCCAAGCGGGGGCCCTACGAGCAGTACTTC	CASSFPKRGPYEQYF
.	TRBV3-1/TRBV3-2	TRBJ1-2	TRBD1	TGTGCCAGCAGCCCGACGGGGACAGGAGACTATGGCTACACCTTC	CASSPTGTGDYGYTF
.	TRBV5-6	TRBJ2-1	.	TGTGCCAGCAGCTCGACTTATAGCGGCAATGAGCAGTTCTTC	CASSSTYSGNEQFF
.	TRBV23-1	TRBJ2-1	.	TGCGCCAGCAGTCAATCGATACGTCCGGGTATGGGTTACAATGAGCAGTTCTTC	CASSQSIRPGMGYNEQFF
.	TRBV9	TRBJ2-1	TRBD2	TGTGCCAGCAGCCCACTAGCGGGGGCGAGCTCCTACAATGAGCAGTTCTTC	CASSPLAGASSYNEQFF
.	TRBV10-3	TRBJ2-1	.	TGTGCCATCGCGGGACAGACCAATGAGCAGTTCTTC	CAIAGQTNEQFF
.	TRBV6-1	TRBJ2-7	.	TGTGCCAGCAGTGAAAATAGTCGTAGCTTCGGCTACGAGCAGTACTTC	CASSENSRSFGYEQYF
.	TRBV7-6	TRBJ2-2	TRBD2	TGTGCCAGCAGCTTGACTAGCGGGGGCGCGACCGGGGAGCTGTTTTTT	CASSLTSGGATGELFF
few	TRBV7-8	TRBJ1-6	TRBD1	TGTGCCAGCAGCTCTGGACAGGGGGATTCACCCCTCCACTTT	CASSSGQGDSPLHF
.	TRBV18	TRBJ1-3	.	TGTGCCAGCTCACCACCGGCAGGGGCTGGAAACACCATATATTTT	CASSPPAGAGNTIYF
.	TRBV5-1	TRBJ2-7	.	TGCGCCAGCAGCTTGGTGGACGGGACCTACGAGCAGTACTTC	CASSLVDGTYEQYF
.	TRBV9	TRBJ2-3	.	TGTGCCAGCAGCGTAACGGAACTAGACCGCACAGATACGCAGTATTTT	CASSVTELDRTDTQYF
few	TRBV9	TRBJ2-7	TRBD1	TGTGCCAGCAGCGTAGTAGGACAGGCATCGGAGCAGTACTTC	CASSVVGQASEQYF
.	TRBV29-1	TRBJ1-2	.	TGCAGCGTTGGGGAGCTAGGCTACACCTTC	CSVGELGYTF
.	TRBV28	TRBJ1-2	.	TGTGCCAGCAGCCAAGTGGGGGAGGTCGCCTATGGCTACACCTTC	CASSQVGEVAYGYTF
once	TRBV20-1	TRBJ1-6	.	TGCAGTGCTAGTACCGGGGGCTATAATTCACCCCTCCACTTT	CSASTGGYNSPLHF
.	TRBV2	TRBJ1-6	TRBD1	TGTGCCAGCAGTGGTGCAGGGGGCTGGAATTCACCCCTCCACTTT	CASSGAGGWNSPLHF
.	TRBV12-3/TRBV12-4	TRBJ1-2	TRBD1	TGTGCCAGCAGTCTTGACAGGGTGAGCGGCTACACCTTC	CASSLDRVSGYTF